The 4 T cell receptor beta chains listed next were all sequenced from one sample in a study of CD8 T cells in Susac syndrome. With random hexamers, about 0.5 to 1 ug RNA was reverse transcribed. TCRdb re-derived calls from the immunoSEQ multiplex PCR reads in MiXCR, one entry per CDR3 protein. This sample has about 150,000 distinct CDR3 sequences, with approximately 96% found just once. Sequenced: CD8+ T cells from PBMCs. Receptors were obtained from a human donor with multiple sclerosis.

This rearrangement joins TRBV2 to TRBJ1-2; TRBD1 matches at 7 bases. With 4 bases clipped from V and 5 bases from J, the junction kept 10 bases outside the gene matches. From germline, CDR1 is SNHLY and CDR2 FYNNEI. The CDR3 loop spans 15 amino acids. The DNA for the CDR3 is TGTGCCAGCAGTGGAGTGTCGCCCAGGGGGTATGGCTACACCTTC. Protein product: CASSGVSPRGYGYTF.

The genes are TRBV28 and TRBJ2-6; 8 nucleotides agree with TRBD1. CDR3 length equals 17 residues. The trim removed 2 bases at V and 3 bases at J, leaving 6 bases unmatched. The germline gives CDR1 MDHEN, CDR2 SYDVKM. The CDR3 reads CASSLGQGTLGANVLTF. The DNA of the CDR3 is TGTGCCAGCAGTTTAGGACAGGGTACTCTTGGGGCCAACGTCCTGACTTTC.

The V and J genes are TRBV3-1 and TRBJ2-1; TRBD1 or TRBD2 may be the D gene (5 bases each). The germline V and J ends were trimmed by 3 bases and 6 bases, with 21 bases remaining between them. The CDR3 is 17 residues long. Germline V gene lookup returns CDR1 LGHDT and CDR2 YNNKEL (reference sequence). CDR3 nucleotides: TGTGCCAGCAGCCAGGGGTCCCAGGGAGCCAAACTCAATGAGCAGTTCTTC. Translated, it gives CASSQGSQGAKLNEQFF.

The genes are TRBV30 and TRBJ2-7; 7 bases align to TRBD2. This CDR3 region has 12 residues. The J segment lost 6 bases and the V segment lost 4 bases, leaving 6 bases of the junction unmatched. The V gene's germline CDR1 is GTSNPN and CDR2 SVGIG (reference sequence). The CDR3 loop is CAWNVPGGEQYF. CDR3 in DNA: TGTGCCTGGAATGTCCCGGGGGGCGAGCAGTACTTC.